This T cell receptor beta chain stems from a study of shared clonotypes between healthy human individuals. Study summary: Per-donor plates numbered three CD4 naive, three CD4 memory, two CD8 naive and one CD8 memory.

V dropped 5 bases and J dropped 10; count of bases not matched to a gene: 4. CDR3 length equals 11 residues. Germline loops: CDR1 PRHDT, CDR2 FYEKMQ (reference sequence). As processed by the authors: From ImmunoSEQ came sequences covering only the junction and carrying no quality scores, so filtering differed. Measured with immunoSEQ multiplex PCR; TCRdb has only the in-frame clones, and not every one. That table is the source of V, J and clone size, and D and trimming were worked out from the DNA. Of about 2.1 million clones listed, just over 90% are singletons. Terminally differentiated effector memory CD45RA+ cells were excluded by CCR7 positive selection of CD45RO-negative cells.

This sequence originates from a man between 18 and 29 years old in good health. Some clones in this sample may be carry-over from other donors' samples. The material sequenced was naive CD8+ T cells from PBMCs. This chain uses TRBV13 with TRBJ1-1; TRBD1 aligns across 7 bases. This CDR3 reads CASSDDRVAFF. The CDR3 DNA is TGTGCCAGCAGCGACGACAGGGTAGCTTTCTTT.